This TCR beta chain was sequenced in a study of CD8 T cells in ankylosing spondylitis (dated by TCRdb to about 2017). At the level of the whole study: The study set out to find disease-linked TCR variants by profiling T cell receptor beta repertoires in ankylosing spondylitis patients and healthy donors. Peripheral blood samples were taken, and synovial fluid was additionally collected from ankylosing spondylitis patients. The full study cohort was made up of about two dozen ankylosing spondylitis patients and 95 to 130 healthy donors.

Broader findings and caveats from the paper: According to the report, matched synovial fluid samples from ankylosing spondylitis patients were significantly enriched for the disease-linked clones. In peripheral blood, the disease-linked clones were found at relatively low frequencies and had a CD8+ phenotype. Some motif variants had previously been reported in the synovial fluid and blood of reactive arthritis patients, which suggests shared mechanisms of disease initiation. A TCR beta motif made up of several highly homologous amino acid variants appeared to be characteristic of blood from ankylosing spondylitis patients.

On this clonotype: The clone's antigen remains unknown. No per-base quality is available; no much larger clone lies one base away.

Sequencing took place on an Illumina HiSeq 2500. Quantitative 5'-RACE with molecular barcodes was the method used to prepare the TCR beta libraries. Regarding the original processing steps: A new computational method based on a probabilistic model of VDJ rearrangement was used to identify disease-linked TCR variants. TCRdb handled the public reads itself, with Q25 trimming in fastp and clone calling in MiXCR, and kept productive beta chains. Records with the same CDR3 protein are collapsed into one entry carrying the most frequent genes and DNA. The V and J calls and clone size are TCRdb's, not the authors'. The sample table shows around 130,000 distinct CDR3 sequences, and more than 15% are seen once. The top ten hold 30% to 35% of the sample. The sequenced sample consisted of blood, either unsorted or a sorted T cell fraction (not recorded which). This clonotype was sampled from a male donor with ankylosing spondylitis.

The CDR3 reads CASSPEVPYNEQFF. The nucleotide sequence reads TGTGCCAGCAGCCCGGAGGTCCCCTACAATGAGCAGTTCTTC. The chain is assembled from TRBV7-9 and TRBJ2-1; matching of 5 bases hints at TRBD2 as the D gene. A distance of 10 bases separates the germline ends of V and J, which lose 5 bases and 2 bases respectively. The CDR3 goes from the cysteine to the phenylalanine over 14 residues. The retained sequence is limited to the CDR3, 42 bases, with the frame set at the first base. CDR1 is given as SEHNR and CDR2 as FQNEAQ, both from the germline V gene (reference sequence).